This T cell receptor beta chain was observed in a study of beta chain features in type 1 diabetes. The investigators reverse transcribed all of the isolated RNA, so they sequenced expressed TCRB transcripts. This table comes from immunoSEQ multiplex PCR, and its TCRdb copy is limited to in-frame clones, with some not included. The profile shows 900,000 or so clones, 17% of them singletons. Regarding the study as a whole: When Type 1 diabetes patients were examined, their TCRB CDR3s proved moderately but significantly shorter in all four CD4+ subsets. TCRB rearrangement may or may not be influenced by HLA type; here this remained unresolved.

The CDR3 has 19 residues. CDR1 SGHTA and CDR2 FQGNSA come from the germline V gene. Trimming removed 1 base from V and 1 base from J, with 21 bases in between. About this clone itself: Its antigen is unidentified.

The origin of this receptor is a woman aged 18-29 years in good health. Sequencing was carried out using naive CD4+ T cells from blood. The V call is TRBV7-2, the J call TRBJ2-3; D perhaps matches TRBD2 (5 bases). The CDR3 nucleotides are TGTGCCAGCAGCTTAGACGGACTCGGCCTCTTCAGTCGCACAGATACGCAGTATTTT. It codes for CASSLDGLGLFSRTDTQYF.